This T cell receptor (beta chain) was recovered during a study of identical twins. The study's findings and limits: Analyses of zero insertions could, in part, be confounded by invariant MAIT and iNKT cells.

Worth noting for this clonotype: As yet, its antigen is unknown.

This CDR3 is 11 amino acids long. The V end was cut by 1 base, the J end by 8 bases, with 8 bases between. Germline CDR1 SQVTM, CDR2 ANQGSEA. In TCRdb, the 5' RACE reads were re-called with MiXCR into one record per CDR3 protein. The table includes around 650,000 distinct CDR3 sequences, 7.1% detected once. These data were likewise used in another study, on yellow fever vaccine responses in identical twins.

V usage is TRBV29-1 and J usage is TRBJ1-2; no clear D gene. Sequencing used PBMCs. This clonotype was sampled from a woman aged 18 to 35 in good health. CDR3 nucleotides: TGCAGCGTTGAAGTCGGGAGCGGCTACACCTTC. It yields the protein CSVEVGSGYTF.